This TCR beta chain was recovered during a study of cytomegalovirus exposure and HLA in healthy donors. General study points: In vitro checks showed that three CMV-associated chains really do target CMV antigens.

The ends were cut back, 6 bases at V and 7 bases at J, with 22 bases in the middle. CDR1 is ENHRY, CDR2 SYGVKD, per germline. The CDR3 sequence is 15 residues long. Here immunoSEQ multiplex PCR was the method, and the copy in TCRdb shows in-frame clones only, minus some. The sample has fewer than 200,000 clones, roughly 86% seen once; the top ten hold approximately 7%. About this clone itself: Its antigen is currently unknown.

The source is a young man in good health and CMV-seropositive. Sequenced input: PBMCs. The gene calls are TRBV10-3 and TRBJ2-7; maybe TRBD1 (6 bases). CDR3 sequence reads: CAISGRTDGRREQYF. The CDR3 DNA is TGTGCCATCAGCGGAAGGACAGACGGGCGTAGAGAGCAGTACTTC.